Listed below are T cell receptor beta chains from one sample, sequenced in a study of cytomegalovirus exposure and HLA in healthy donors. The repertoire was sequenced with immunoSEQ multiplex PCR; TCRdb's copy has only in-frame clones and lacks some. Among about 230,000 clones listed, around 83% were seen once. The sample taken for sequencing was PBMCs. These receptors were obtained from a girl aged 2 to 10 in good health and CMV-seronegative. Both conserved end residues are part of each CDR3. D genes are given only for firm matches. Size is stated for part of the rows, as once, few or many counts, or as a class when the clone is expanded.

j_call: TRBJ2-7; clone_size: -; d_call: -; v_call: TRBV15; cdr3_aa: CATSRGGGIGEQYF; cdr3_nt: TGTGCCACCAGCAGAGGGGGCGGAATTGGCGAGCAGTACTTC
j_call: TRBJ1-1; clone_size: -; d_call: TRBD1; v_call: TRBV6-5; cdr3_aa: CASSYSTGQGSTEAFF; cdr3_nt: TGTGCCAGCAGTTACTCGACGGGACAGGGAAGTACTGAAGCTTTCTTT
j_call: TRBJ2-3; clone_size: -; d_call: -; v_call: TRBV10-3; cdr3_aa: CAISESQLSTDTQYF; cdr3_nt: TGTGCCATCAGTGAGTCACAGCTGAGCACAGATACGCAGTATTTT
j_call: TRBJ2-5; clone_size: -; d_call: -; v_call: TRBV30; cdr3_aa: CAWSPKTRRETQYF; cdr3_nt: TGTGCCTGGAGTCCCAAAACTAGGAGGGAGACCCAGTACTTC
j_call: TRBJ1-6; clone_size: -; d_call: TRBD1; v_call: TRBV19; cdr3_aa: CASSDFGQGNSSPLHF; cdr3_nt: TGTGCCAGTAGCGATTTCGGACAGGGGAACAGTTCACCCCTCCACTTT
j_call: TRBJ1-3; clone_size: -; d_call: -; v_call: TRBV27; cdr3_aa: CASSSRLGNTIYF; cdr3_nt: TGTGCCAGCAGTTCTCGACTTGGAAACACCATATATTTT
j_call: TRBJ2-1; clone_size: -; d_call: -; v_call: TRBV5-6; cdr3_aa: CASSLIRGGVRQFF; cdr3_nt: TGTGCCAGCAGCTTGATACGGGGCGGGGTAAGGCAGTTCTTC
j_call: TRBJ1-2; clone_size: -; d_call: TRBD1; v_call: TRBV6-5; cdr3_aa: CASSFDRANYGYTF; cdr3_nt: TGTGCCAGCAGTTTTGACAGGGCTAACTATGGCTACACCTTC
j_call: TRBJ2-2; clone_size: -; d_call: -; v_call: TRBV2; cdr3_aa: CASSEAANTGELFF; cdr3_nt: TGTGCCAGCAGTGAGGCGGCGAACACCGGGGAGCTGTTTTTT
j_call: TRBJ2-3; clone_size: -; d_call: -; v_call: TRBV21-1; cdr3_aa: CASRELAGDFQASDTQYF; cdr3_nt: TGTGCCAGCCGCGAACTAGCGGGGGATTTTCAGGCGTCAGATACGCAGTATTTT
j_call: TRBJ1-1; clone_size: -; d_call: -; v_call: TRBV30; cdr3_aa: CAWTPGGAEAFF; cdr3_nt: TGTGCCTGGACTCCCGGAGGGGCTGAAGCTTTCTTT
j_call: TRBJ2-1; clone_size: -; d_call: -; v_call: TRBV4-1; cdr3_aa: CASSPGEHYNEQFF; cdr3_nt: TGCGCCAGCAGCCCCGGTGAGCACTACAATGAGCAGTTCTTC
j_call: TRBJ1-5; clone_size: -; d_call: -; v_call: TRBV5-3; cdr3_aa: CASLNREKNQPQHF; cdr3_nt: TGTGCCTCGCTCAACAGGGAAAAAAATCAGCCCCAGCATTTT
j_call: TRBJ1-2; clone_size: -; d_call: -; v_call: TRBV29-1; cdr3_aa: CSEVGQHLLDYGYTF; cdr3_nt: TGCAGCGAGGTTGGACAGCACCTGTTGGACTATGGCTACACCTTC
j_call: TRBJ2-4; clone_size: -; d_call: TRBD1; v_call: TRBV13; cdr3_aa: CASSSGRDRRHIQYF; cdr3_nt: TGTGCCAGCAGCTCCGGTCGGGACAGGCGCCACATTCAGTACTTC
j_call: TRBJ1-2; clone_size: -; d_call: TRBD1; v_call: TRBV4-1; cdr3_aa: CASSPTGNKANYGYTF; cdr3_nt: TGCGCCAGCAGTCCGACAGGGAATAAAGCTAACTATGGCTACACCTTC
j_call: TRBJ1-4; clone_size: once; d_call: TRBD1; v_call: TRBV7-9; cdr3_aa: CASSLAGTGEGEKLFF; cdr3_nt: TGTGCCAGCAGCTTAGCGGGGACAGGGGAAGGAGAAAAACTGTTTTTT
j_call: TRBJ1-2; clone_size: -; d_call: TRBD1; v_call: TRBV9; cdr3_aa: CASSVVGTGPNYGYTF; cdr3_nt: TGTGCCAGCAGCGTAGTTGGGACAGGGCCTAATTATGGCTACACCTTC
j_call: TRBJ1-4; clone_size: -; d_call: TRBD1; v_call: TRBV5-1; cdr3_aa: CASSRGQGGGKLFF; cdr3_nt: TGCGCCAGCAGCCGGGGACAGGGAGGAGGAAAACTGTTTTTT
j_call: TRBJ1-6; clone_size: -; d_call: -; v_call: TRBV4-2; cdr3_aa: CASSQVGAGSPLHF; cdr3_nt: TGTGCCAGCAGCCAAGTAGGGGCAGGTTCACCCCTCCACTTT
j_call: TRBJ1-5; clone_size: -; d_call: -; v_call: TRBV2; cdr3_aa: CASSVQGGSQPQHF; cdr3_nt: TGTGCCAGCAGTGTACAGGGAGGGAGTCAGCCCCAGCATTTT
j_call: TRBJ1-2; clone_size: -; d_call: -; v_call: TRBV5-1; cdr3_aa: CASGPAGDYGYTF; cdr3_nt: TGCGCCAGCGGGCCGGCGGGAGACTATGGCTACACCTTC
j_call: TRBJ1-2; clone_size: -; d_call: -; v_call: TRBV4-1; cdr3_aa: CASTRTGTKVSDTWGYTF; cdr3_nt: TGCGCCAGCACCCGTACCGGGACAAAGGTCTCGGATACATGGGGCTACACCTTC
j_call: TRBJ2-5; clone_size: -; d_call: -; v_call: TRBV4-1; cdr3_aa: CASSQDLAGQETQYF; cdr3_nt: TGCGCCAGCAGCCAAGATCTAGCAGGCCAAGAGACCCAGTACTTC
j_call: TRBJ2-1; clone_size: -; d_call: -; v_call: TRBV18; cdr3_aa: CASSPPPRSYYNEQFF; cdr3_nt: TGTGCCAGCTCACCCCCCCCGCGGTCTTACTACAATGAGCAGTTCTTC
j_call: TRBJ1-4; clone_size: -; d_call: TRBD1; v_call: TRBV6-1; cdr3_aa: CASSDTTRTGDKLFF; cdr3_nt: TGTGCCAGCAGTGATACCACCAGGACAGGGGACAAACTGTTTTTT
j_call: TRBJ2-4; clone_size: -; d_call: -; v_call: TRBV6-1; cdr3_aa: CASSEGAGTLAKNIQYF; cdr3_nt: TGTGCCAGCAGTGAAGGTGCAGGAACTCTAGCCAAAAACATTCAGTACTTC
j_call: TRBJ1-3; clone_size: -; d_call: -; v_call: TRBV5-4; cdr3_aa: CASSLGTSGNTIYF; cdr3_nt: TGTGCCAGCAGCCTAGGGACTTCTGGAAACACCATATATTTT
j_call: TRBJ2-4; clone_size: -; d_call: -; v_call: TRBV27; cdr3_aa: CASSTLYRAKNIQYF; cdr3_nt: TGTGCCAGCAGTACCCTCTACAGGGCCAAAAACATTCAGTACTTC
j_call: TRBJ2-7; clone_size: -; d_call: -; v_call: TRBV14; cdr3_aa: CASSRSSYEQYF; cdr3_nt: TGTGCCAGCAGCCGGTCCAGCTACGAGCAGTACTTC
j_call: TRBJ2-3; clone_size: -; d_call: TRBD2; v_call: TRBV5-1; cdr3_aa: CASSLSRDYWAGDTDTQYF; cdr3_nt: TGCGCCAGCAGCTTGTCGCGGGACTATTGGGCGGGGGACACAGATACGCAGTATTTT
j_call: TRBJ2-1; clone_size: -; d_call: TRBD2; v_call: TRBV7-6; cdr3_aa: CASSLDRGRSNEQFF; cdr3_nt: TGTGCCAGCAGTCTAGACCGCGGGAGAAGCAATGAGCAGTTCTTC
j_call: TRBJ2-3; clone_size: -; d_call: TRBD2; v_call: TRBV10-2; cdr3_aa: CASSSGGPFSTDTQYF; cdr3_nt: TGCGCCAGCAGTTCGGGAGGGCCGTTTAGCACAGATACGCAGTATTTT